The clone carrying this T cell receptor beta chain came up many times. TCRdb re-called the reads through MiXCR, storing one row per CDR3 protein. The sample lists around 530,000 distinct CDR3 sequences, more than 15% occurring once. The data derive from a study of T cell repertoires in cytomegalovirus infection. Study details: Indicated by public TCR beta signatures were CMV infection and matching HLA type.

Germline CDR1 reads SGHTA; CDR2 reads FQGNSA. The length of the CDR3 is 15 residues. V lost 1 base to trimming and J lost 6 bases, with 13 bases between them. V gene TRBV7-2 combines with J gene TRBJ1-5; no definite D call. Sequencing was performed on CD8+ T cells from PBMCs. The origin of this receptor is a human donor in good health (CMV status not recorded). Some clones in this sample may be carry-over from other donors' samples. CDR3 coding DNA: TGTGCCAGCAGCTTAGGAATTGGCTCTCTTCAGCCCCAGCATTTT. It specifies CASSLGIGSLQPQHF.